This T cell receptor beta chain was documented in a study of CD8+CD57+ T cells in acquired aplastic anemia. Study as a whole: An average of roughly 3 ug of DNA was obtained from sorted CD4+ and CD8+ cells.

Profiling of TCR beta VDJ combinations and CDR3 sequences used genomic DNA as template. TCRdb fed the reads into MiXCR, producing one record per CDR3 protein. The data contain about 270,000 distinct CDR3 sequences, 82% of them singletons. Germline CDR1 and CDR2: DFQATT and SNEGSKA (reference sequence). This CDR3 is built from 13 residues. V dropped 6 bases and J dropped 6 bases, with 15 bases sitting between them. Patients sequenced had flow cytometry evidence of CD8+CD57+ cell expansion. Sequenced material: sorted CD4+, CD8+, or CD8+CD57+ T cells (not recorded which) from PBMCs. The clonotype was recovered from a human donor with aplastic anemia. The chain uses TRBV20-1 and TRBJ2-1; D perhaps matches TRBD1 (6 bases). The CDR3 here is CSADLGASNEQFF. The CDR3 nucleotides read TGCAGTGCCGATTTGGGGGCTAGCAATGAGCAGTTCTTC.